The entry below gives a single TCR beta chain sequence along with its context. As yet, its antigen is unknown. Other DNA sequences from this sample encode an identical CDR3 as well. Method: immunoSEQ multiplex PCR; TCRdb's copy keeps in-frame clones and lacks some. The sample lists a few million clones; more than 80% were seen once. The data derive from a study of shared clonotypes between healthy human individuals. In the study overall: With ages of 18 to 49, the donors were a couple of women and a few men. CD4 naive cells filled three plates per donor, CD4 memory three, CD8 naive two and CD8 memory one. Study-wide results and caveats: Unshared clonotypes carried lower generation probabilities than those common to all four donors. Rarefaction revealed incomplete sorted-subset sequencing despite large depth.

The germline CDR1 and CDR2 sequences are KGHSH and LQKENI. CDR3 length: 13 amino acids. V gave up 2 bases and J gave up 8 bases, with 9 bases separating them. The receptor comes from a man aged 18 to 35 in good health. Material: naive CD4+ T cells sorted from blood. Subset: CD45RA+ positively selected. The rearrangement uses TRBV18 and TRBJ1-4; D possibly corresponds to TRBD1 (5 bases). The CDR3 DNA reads TGTGCCAGCTCACCAGGGGCAGGAGAAAAACTGTTTTTT. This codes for CASSPGAGEKLFF.